Listed here are 29 T cell receptor beta chains from one sample, sequenced in a study of cytomegalovirus exposure and HLA in healthy donors (dated by TCRdb to 2015 to 2018). Receptor libraries were prepared by the immunoSEQ multiplex PCR assay. A mixture of 60 forward primers for TCR Vbeta segments and 13 reverse primers for TCR Jbeta segments was used in the multiplex PCR. TCRdb re-hosts the immuneACCESS table, in-frame sequences only. Its copies lack some clones; in the studies checked, an unresolved V gene accounts for under half of them, and the cause for the rest is not known. This sample has some 150,000 clones in its table, and roughly four fifths of those were observed once. The ten largest account for about 3.4% of the sample. The sample was PBMCs. Source of these receptors: a man younger than 30 in good health and CMV-seropositive.

Turning to this clone: Since the CDR3 does not end with the conserved phenylalanine or tryptophan, this likely comes from a read error. The CDR3: CASSLVPRHSNQPQHL. The CDR3 DNA follows: TGTGCCAGCAGCTTAGTCCCACGCCATAGCAATCAGCCCCAGCATCTT. This sequence joins TRBV11-2 and TRBJ1-5; D is unresolved. V was clipped by 1 base and J by 0 bases, with 10 bases between them. The CDR3 consists of 16 residues. Germline CDR1 reads SGHAT; CDR2 reads FQNNGV.

The V and J genes are TRBV13 and TRBJ2-2; tentatively, D is TRBD2 (5 bases). Trimming removed 2 bases from V and 4 bases from J, with 14 bases in between. Germline assignment: CDR1 PRHDT and CDR2 FYEKMQ (reference sequence). This CDR3 region has 16 residues. The CDR3 loop reads CASSLSFYRGTGELFF. CDR3 nucleotide sequence: TGTGCCAGCAGCTTATCCTTTTATCGGGGCACCGGGGAGCTGTTTTTT.

This clone appeared a single time. The chain employs TRBV4-1 and TRBJ1-2; D possibly corresponds to TRBD1 (6 bases). Between the trimmed V and J ends, which lost 5 bases and 3 bases, there was a span of 13 bases. This CDR3 is 14 amino acids long. The germline V gene has CDR1 MGHRA and CDR2 YSYEKL. Written as DNA, the CDR3 is TGCGCCAGCAGCGCCCCGGACAGCCACTATGGCTACACCTTC. It encodes CASSAPDSHYGYTF.

The chain uses TRBV10-2 and TRBJ1-1, with 7 bases matching TRBD1. CDR1 is WSHSY, CDR2 SAAADI, per germline. The trim removed 7 bases at V and 1 base at J, leaving 6 bases unmatched. The CDR3 has 14 residues. The CDR3 region has the DNA TGCGCCAGCACTGCGGCAGGGGGGAACACTGAAGCTTTCTTT. Protein sequence: CASTAAGGNTEAFF.

The chain has TRBV5-1 and TRBJ2-7; TRBD2 matches at 8 bases. This CDR3 contains 14 residues. Germline CDR1 reads SGHRS; CDR2 reads YFSETQ. V lost 4 bases to trimming and J lost 3 bases; unmatched junction nucleotides: 6. The CDR3 sequence is CASSGAGVLYEQYF. The CDR3 DNA follows: TGCGCCAGCAGCGGAGCGGGAGTACTCTACGAGCAGTACTTC.

The genes are TRBV7-2 and TRBJ2-1; perhaps TRBD2 as D (5 bases). CDR3 length: 16 residues. The germline gives CDR1 SGHTA, CDR2 FQGNSA. Trimming left V 1 base short and J 2 bases short, with 12 bases between. CDR3 DNA: TGTGCCAGCAGCTTAGGGCCCCGGGGTACCTACAATGAGCAGTTCTTC. Residues: CASSLGPRGTYNEQFF.

The chain joins TRBV28 to TRBJ2-1, with 7 bases aligning to TRBD1. This CDR3 has 15 residues. Germline-derived CDR1 and CDR2 are MDHEN and SYDVKM. Trimming at V came to 2 bases and at J to 2 bases, leaving 3 bases not matched to a gene. The CDR3 bases are TGTGCCAGCAGTTTAACAGGGGAACCCTACAATGAGCAGTTCTTC. This codes for CASSLTGEPYNEQFF.

This chain links TRBV7-9 with TRBJ1-1; TRBD1 agrees at 8 bases. Trimming cost V 2 bases and J 4 bases; bases outside gene matches: 9. There are 16 residues in the CDR3. The germline V gene encodes CDR1 SEHNR and CDR2 FQNEAQ (reference sequence). CDR3 sequence: CASSLIGRGRGTEAFF. The DNA of the CDR3 is TGTGCCAGCAGCTTAATTGGCAGGGGGCGGGGCACTGAAGCTTTCTTT.

In its sample, this clone was seen once. This rearrangement joins TRBV2 to TRBJ1-1, with 7 bases aligning to TRBD1. Germline CDR1 and CDR2: SNHLY and FYNNEI. The junction had 7 bases not matched to a gene; V was cut back by 3 bases and J by 3 bases. The CDR3 sequence is 15 residues long. CDR3 in amino acids: CASSETGTWDTEAFF. CDR3 DNA sequence: TGTGCCAGCAGTGAGACAGGGACTTGGGACACTGAAGCTTTCTTT.

The chain joins TRBV10-2 to TRBJ2-2, with D perhaps TRBD2 (6 bases). In germline, CDR1 is WSHSY, CDR2 SAAADI. The germline V and J ends were trimmed by 7 bases and 4 bases, with 13 bases remaining between them. The CDR3 consists of 14 residues. The CDR3 protein is CASTGGQSTGELFF. CDR3 DNA: TGCGCCAGCACAGGAGGGCAATCCACCGGGGAGCTGTTTTTT.

This clone was observed a few times. This sample includes further DNA sequences coding for the same CDR3. The V call is TRBV19, the J call TRBJ2-3, with D maybe TRBD1 (5 bases). The germline V and J ends were trimmed by 4 bases and 3 bases, with 5 bases remaining between them. The CDR3 covers 12 residues. The germline gives CDR1 LNHDA, CDR2 SQIVND (reference sequence). The CDR3 sequence: CASSTGTDTQYF. CDR3 DNA: TGTGCCAGTAGTACAGGGACAGATACGCAGTATTTT.

This rearrangement joins TRBV6-5 to TRBJ2-7; 7 nucleotides match TRBD2. Germline loops: CDR1 MNHEY, CDR2 SVGAGI. The CDR3 totals 13 residues. Trimming removed 6 bases from V and 4 bases from J; junction bases left unmatched: 6. The CDR3, as DNA: TGTGCCAGCAGCGGCGGGAGAATGTACGAGCAGTACTTC. Translation: CASSGGRMYEQYF.

J is TRBJ1-3 and V is TRBV28, with D perhaps TRBD1 (6 bases). V was pared by 10 bases and J by 4 bases, with 17 bases between. There are 14 residues in the CDR3. Germline V gene sequence: CDR1 MDHEN, CDR2 SYDVKM. In DNA form, the CDR3 reads TGTGCCACCTACGCAGGGGTAAGAGGAAACACCATATATTTT. As protein: CATYAGVRGNTIYF. Drawing the rest from reference TRBV28 and TRBJ1-3, the complete variable domain is DVKVTQSSRYLVKRTGEKVFLECVQDMDHENMFWYRQDPGLGLRLIYFSYDVKMKEKGDIPEGYSVSREKKERFSLILESASTNQTSMYLCATYAGVRGNTIYFGEGSWLTVV.

J is TRBJ2-2 and V is TRBV15; weak D call: TRBD2 (6 bases). Per the germline V gene, CDR1 is LNHNV and CDR2 is YYDKDF (reference sequence). This CDR3 has 15 residues. V was clipped by 1 base and J by 0 bases, with 6 bases between them. Here the CDR3 reads CATSRGGTNTGELFF. The CDR3 coding sequence is TGTGCCACCAGCAGAGGCGGGACGAACACCGGGGAGCTGTTTTTT.

The chain recombines TRBV18 with TRBJ2-3; TRBD2 aligns across 8 bases. The V gene's germline CDR1 is KGHSH and CDR2 LQKENI. Trimming at V came to 6 bases and at J to 3 bases, leaving 8 bases not matched to a gene. This CDR3 comprises 15 residues. The CDR3 nucleotides read TGTGCCAGCTCCCAAAATAGCGGGAAGACAGATACGCAGTATTTT. Encoded protein: CASSQNSGKTDTQYF.

The chain links TRBV27 to TRBJ2-1, with 10 positions matching TRBD2. Trimming cost V 6 bases and J 2 bases; bases outside gene matches: 4. Germline values: CDR1 MNHEY, CDR2 SMNVEV (reference sequence). The CDR3 has 15 residues. CDR3 residues: CASRPTSGTYNEQFF. The CDR3 DNA sequence: TGTGCCAGCAGGCCAACTAGCGGGACCTACAATGAGCAGTTCTTC.

The J gene is TRBJ2-7, the V gene TRBV5-6, with 12 bases identical to TRBD1. With V trimmed by 4 bases and J by 6 bases, 8 bases remained unmatched. This CDR3 is 15 amino acids long. Germline assignment: CDR1 SGHDT and CDR2 YYEEEE. CDR3 nucleotide sequence: TGTGCCAGCAGCCCCTGGGACAGGGGGCTATCCGAGCAGTACTTC. Protein: CASSPWDRGLSEQYF.

The rearrangement links TRBV7-3 to TRBJ2-7; TRBD2 aligns across 8 bases. The CDR3 has 15 residues. Germline CDR1 reads SGHTA; CDR2 reads FQGTGA. V dropped 4 bases and J dropped 3; count of bases not matched to a gene: 8. The CDR3 coding sequence is TGTGCCAGCAGCTCCACAGCGGGAGACGTCTACGAGCAGTACTTC. Residues: CASSSTAGDVYEQYF.

The rearrangement uses TRBV29-1 and TRBJ2-1, with D maybe TRBD2 (6 bases). The length of the CDR3 is 13 residues. Trimming pared 7 bases from V and 2 bases from J, leaving 12 bases between. Germline V lookup: CDR1 SQVTM, CDR2 ANQGSEA. The CDR3 DNA sequence: TGCAGCGCGCCGGAGGGAACCTACAATGAGCAGTTCTTC. Protein: CSAPEGTYNEQFF.

This chain connects TRBV5-4 to TRBJ1-1, with D perhaps matching TRBD1 (5 bases). CDR3 length: 15 amino acids. The germline V gene encodes CDR1 SGHNT and CDR2 YYREEE (reference sequence). V shed 2 bases and J shed 7 bases, with 18 bases lying between them. The CDR3 protein is CASSFWGGEEDEAFF. The CDR3 DNA is TGTGCCAGCAGCTTTTGGGGCGGGGAGGAAGATGAAGCTTTCTTT.

The rearrangement joins TRBV7-9 to TRBJ2-2; the match to TRBD2 covers 9 bases. Germline CDR1 reads SEHNR; CDR2 reads FQNEAQ (reference sequence). The CDR3 totals 17 residues. V shed 0 bases, J shed 4 bases, and the junction held 6 bases outside the gene matches. The CDR3, as DNA: TGTGCCAGCAGCTTAGCTAACACGCGGGAGGGCACCGGGGAGCTGTTTTTT. Its protein is CASSLANTREGTGELFF.

This clone showed up just a few times. This chain connects TRBV7-9 to TRBJ1-1; D uncertain. V was pared by 4 bases and J by 1 base, with 10 bases between. In germline, CDR1 is SEHNR, CDR2 FQNEAQ (reference sequence). The CDR3 is 14 residues long. CDR3 sequence: CASSSSGGNTEAFF. Here the CDR3 DNA reads TGTGCCAGCAGCTCCTCGGGAGGGAACACTGAAGCTTTCTTT.

This clone was recorded a few times. The rearrangement uses TRBV11-2 and TRBJ1-2, with 11 bases lining up with TRBD1. Germline CDR1 is SGHAT and CDR2 is FQNNGV. Trimming at V came to 1 base and at J to 7 bases, leaving 5 bases not matched to a gene. There are 15 residues in the CDR3. CDR3 residues: CASSLVGTGGCGYTF. Here the CDR3 DNA reads TGTGCCAGCAGCTTAGTTGGGACAGGGGGTTGTGGCTACACCTTC.

The genes are TRBV9 and TRBJ2-3; D perhaps matches TRBD2 (6 bases). This CDR3 is 15 amino acids long. Germline CDR1 SGDLS, CDR2 YYNGEE. V shed 4 bases and J shed 7 bases, with 19 bases lying between them. Here the CDR3 reads CASSTSSGTAYTQYF. For the CDR3, the DNA is TGTGCCAGCAGCACTTCCTCCGGGACTGCGTATACGCAGTATTTT.

This clone appeared once. The rearrangement joins TRBV6-6 to TRBJ2-3, with D perhaps TRBD2 (7 bases). The germline V and J ends were trimmed by 8 bases and 2 bases, with 17 bases remaining between them. CDR3 size: 15 residues. Germline CDR1 MNHNY, CDR2 SVGAGI (reference sequence). The CDR3 DNA sequence: TGTGCCAGCCAGCCCGGGGGGCGCCTCACAGATACGCAGTATTTT. This translates into CASQPGGRLTDTQYF.

The chain joins TRBV5-4 to TRBJ1-1; D remains ambiguous. Trimming removed 8 bases from V and 1 base from J, with 6 bases in between. Germline V gene lookup returns CDR1 SGHNT and CDR2 YYREEE (reference sequence). CDR3 length equals 11 residues. The DNA for the CDR3 is TGTGCCAGTCGAGGGAACACTGAAGCTTTCTTT. The encoded protein is CASRGNTEAFF. Supplemented by reference TRBV5-4 and TRBJ1-1, the full variable domain reads ETGVTQSPTHLIKTRGQQVTLRCSSQSGHNTVSWYQQALGQGPQFIFQYYREEENGRGNFPPRFSGLQFPNYSSELNVNALELDDSALYLCASRGNTEAFFGQGTRLTVV.

V is TRBV29-1 and J is TRBJ1-1; 12 bases fit TRBD1. The CDR3 length is 16 residues. Unmatched junction bases numbered 6, after V lost 4 bases and J lost 0 bases. CDR1 is SQVTM, CDR2 ANQGSEA, per germline. This CDR3 reads CSVVGGQGALNTEAFF. In DNA form, the CDR3 reads TGCAGCGTTGTCGGGGGACAGGGGGCCCTGAACACTGAAGCTTTCTTT. Full variable domain (outside the CDR3, taken from reference TRBV29-1 and TRBJ1-1): SAVISQKPSRDICQRGTSLTIQCQVDSQVTMMFWYRQQPGQSLTLIATANQGSEATYESGFVIDKFPISRPNLTFSTLTVSNMSPEDSSIYLCSVVGGQGALNTEAFFGQGTRLTVV.

A single count supports this clone. This chain connects TRBV2 to TRBJ2-2; D is perhaps TRBD1 (5 bases). The CDR3 spans 14 residues. V dropped 9 bases and J dropped 7 bases, with 18 bases sitting between them. Germline V gene lookup returns CDR1 SNHLY and CDR2 FYNNEI. CDR3: CASQGARSGGELFF. DNA for the CDR3: TGTGCCAGTCAAGGGGCGCGTTCTGGCGGGGAGCTGTTTTTT.

This clone was detected a few times. Different DNA sequences within this sample yield the same CDR3. The chain uses TRBV4-1 and TRBJ2-7, with TRBD2 matching over 11 bases. V dropped 4 bases and J dropped 0; count of bases not matched to a gene: 2. Germline values: CDR1 MGHRA, CDR2 YSYEKL. The CDR3 is 15 amino acids. This chain's CDR3 is CASSLTSGSSYEQYF. CDR3 in DNA: TGCGCCAGCAGCCTCACTAGCGGGAGCTCCTACGAGCAGTACTTC.